Presented here are 15 T cell receptor beta chains from one specimen sequenced in a study of cytomegalovirus exposure and HLA in healthy donors. Primers: 60 Vbeta forward and 13 Jbeta reverse. Clones were read by immunoSEQ multiplex PCR, and TCRdb kept only the in-frame ones, dropping some. The repertoire holds about 220,000 clones, with around 79% as singletons. Specimen: PBMCs. The receptors were sampled from a male donor in good health and CMV-seronegative.

As DNA, the CDR3 is TGTGCCAGCAGCCCCGCGGGTCGGAGCTACGAGCAGTACTTC. Its translation is CASSPAGRSYEQYF. V gene TRBV9 combines with J gene TRBJ2-5; perhaps TRBD2 as D (5 bases). Gene TRBJ2-7 matches the end of the DNA better, so the J call may be wrong. CDR1 and CDR2 from the germline V gene are SGDLS and YYNGEE. The CDR3 spans 14 residues.

This clone was detected a few times. The chain carries TRBV27 and TRBJ1-2; 8 nucleotides align to TRBD1. After removal of 6 bases from V and 4 bases from J, the junction contained 1 base not matched to a gene. CDR3 length equals 12 residues. Per the germline V gene, CDR1 is MNHEY and CDR2 is SMNVEV (reference sequence). The CDR3 sequence: CASSTGGYGYTF. CDR3 nucleotide sequence: TGTGCCAGCAGCACAGGGGGCTATGGCTACACCTTC.

This clone was recorded a few times. V usage is TRBV19 and J usage is TRBJ1-1, with TRBD1 identical over 8 bases. With 5 bases clipped from V and 1 base from J, the junction kept 0 bases outside the gene matches. The CDR3 sequence is 13 residues long. Looked up from germline, CDR1 is LNHDA and CDR2 is SQIVND (reference sequence). The CDR3 protein is CASSDRGNTEAFF. CDR3 bases: TGTGCCAGTAGTGACAGGGGGAACACTGAAGCTTTCTTT.

On this clone: The same CDR3 is also encoded by other DNA sequences in this sample. The chain employs TRBV29-1 and TRBJ1-2; 10 bases map to TRBD1. The CDR3 is made up of 12 amino acids. After removal of 6 bases from V and 4 bases from J, the junction contained 2 bases not matched to a gene. Germline V gene sequence: CDR1 SQVTM, CDR2 ANQGSEA. The DNA of the CDR3 is TGCAGCGTGACAGGGGGCGGCTATGGCTACACCTTC. Its translation: CSVTGGGYGYTF.

In nucleotides, the CDR3 is TGTGCCAGCAGCTTAACGGGCGGGGGACATCCCTACAATGAGCAGTTCTTC. Its translation: CASSLTGGGHPYNEQFF. The rearrangement links TRBV7-3 to TRBJ2-1, with D possibly being TRBD2 (7 bases). Germline-derived CDR1 and CDR2 are SGHTA and FQGTGA. The ends were cut back, 0 bases at V and 2 bases at J, with 14 bases in the middle. The CDR3 length is 17 residues.

The rearrangement uses TRBV7-9 and TRBJ1-1; D is undetermined. CDR3 length equals 17 residues. Trimming removed 5 bases from V and 5 bases from J, with 24 bases in between. Germline V lookup: CDR1 SEHNR, CDR2 FQNEAQ (reference sequence). DNA for the CDR3: TGTGCCAGCAGCCCTCTCGGACTAGCGGGAATTAAGACTGAAGCTTTCTTT. This sequence encodes CASSPLGLAGIKTEAFF.

J is TRBJ2-1 and V is TRBV27, with 9 positions matching TRBD2. Trimming cost V 7 bases and J 0 bases; bases outside gene matches: 19. The CDR3 contains 20 residues. Looked up from germline, CDR1 is MNHEY and CDR2 is SMNVEV (reference sequence). This CDR3 reads CASNPSISGLAKSSYNEQFF. The DNA of the CDR3 is TGTGCCAGCAACCCTTCCATCTCAGGACTAGCGAAGAGCTCCTACAATGAGCAGTTCTTC.

The chain joins TRBV7-3 to TRBJ2-1; 14 nucleotides align to TRBD2. This CDR3 is built from 15 residues. V dropped 2 bases and J dropped 9; count of bases not matched to a gene: 3. Germline lookup yields CDR1 SGHTA and CDR2 FQGTGA. CDR3 coding DNA: TGTGCCAGCAGCTTAGGGACTAGCGGGAGATCTGAGCAGTTCTTC. It encodes CASSLGTSGRSEQFF.

This rearrangement joins TRBV7-2 to TRBJ2-1, with 9 bases identical to TRBD2. The germline CDR1 and CDR2 sequences are SGHTA and FQGNSA. V shed 7 bases and J 4 bases; nucleotides not matched to a gene: 11. The CDR3 is 16 residues long. CDR3 in DNA: TGTGCCAGCACCTCGGGTCCTAGCGGGGTTTACAATGAGCAGTTCTTC. Translated, it gives CASTSGPSGVYNEQFF.

The genes are TRBV18 and TRBJ2-7, with D possibly matching TRBD2 (6 bases). Deletions cut 3 bases from V and 1 base from J, with 16 bases between. The CDR3 runs to 16 residues. Germline values: CDR1 KGHSH, CDR2 LQKENI. This CDR3 is CASSPDSGGISYEQYF. The CDR3 nucleotides read TGTGCCAGCTCACCCGACTCAGGAGGGATTTCCTACGAGCAGTACTTC.

This chain links TRBV18 with TRBJ1-1; D call uncertain. Germline V gene data show CDR1 as KGHSH and CDR2 as LQKENI. The V end lost 3 bases, the J end lost 6 bases, and 17 bases lay between the germline ends. This CDR3 is 15 amino acids long. As DNA, the CDR3 is TGTGCCAGCTCACCGGGGAACCCCCAGGAGGCTGAAGCTTTCTTT. This gives the protein CASSPGNPQEAEAFF. The full variable domain, in which reference TRBV18 and TRBJ1-1 provide the parts outside the CDR3, is NAGVMQNPRHLVRRRGQEARLRCSPMKGHSHVYWYRQLPEEGLKFMVYLQKENIIDESGMPKERFSAEFPKEGPSILRIQQVVRGDSAAYFCASSPGNPQEAEAFFGQGTRLTVV.

This chain connects TRBV27 to TRBJ1-1; D ambiguous. Trimming removed 5 bases from V and 1 base from J, with 8 bases in between. Germline CDR1 and CDR2: MNHEY and SMNVEV (reference sequence). The CDR3 has 13 residues. The CDR3 reads CASSPRENTEAFF. DNA of the CDR3: TGTGCCAGCAGTCCCCGGGAGAACACTGAAGCTTTCTTT.

The chain recombines TRBV5-1 with TRBJ2-1, with 10 bases matching TRBD2. V shed 0 bases and J 10 bases; nucleotides not matched to a gene: 10. This CDR3 comprises 16 residues. CDR1 SGHRS and CDR2 YFSETQ come from the germline V gene. CDR3 protein: CASSLGASGGFSEQFF. As DNA, the CDR3 is TGCGCCAGCAGCTTGGGGGCTAGCGGGGGATTTTCGGAGCAGTTCTTC. The full variable domain, rest sourced from reference TRBV5-1 and TRBJ2-1, is KAGVTQTPRYLIKTRGQQVTLSCSPISGHRSVSWYQQTPGQGLQFLFEYFSETQRNKGNFPGRFSGRQFSNSRSEMNVSTLELGDSALYLCASSLGASGGFSEQFFGPGTRLTVL.

As concerns this clone: A junction boundary mismatches the germline segment, possibly from a read error. V and J are TRBV28 and TRBJ2-7; D remains ambiguous. The germline V gene encodes CDR1 MDHEN and CDR2 SYDVKM. This CDR3 has 11 residues. CDR3: CASSPPGERYF. CDR3 nucleotide sequence: TGTGCCAGCAGCCCCCCCGGCGAGCGGTACTTC.

The chain uses TRBV5-1 and TRBJ2-5; D gene uncertain. The ends were cut back, 2 bases at V and 0 bases at J, with 11 bases in the middle. This CDR3 contains 15 residues. CDR1 SGHRS and CDR2 YFSETQ come from the germline V gene. CDR3 nucleotides: TGCGCCAGCAGCTTACGCACAGCCAACCAAGAGACCCAGTACTTC. Protein sequence: CASSLRTANQETQYF. The entire variable domain, with the rest obtained from reference TRBV5-1 and TRBJ2-5, is as follows: KAGVTQTPRYLIKTRGQQVTLSCSPISGHRSVSWYQQTPGQGLQFLFEYFSETQRNKGNFPGRFSGRQFSNSRSEMNVSTLELGDSALYLCASSLRTANQETQYFGPGTRLLVL.